This is a list of T cell receptor beta chains from one sample in a study of T cells in Graves' hyperthyroidism and ophthalmopathy. Each CDR3 protein gets one entry after TCRdb re-called the multiplex PCR reads with MiXCR. The sample includes over 350,000 distinct CDR3 sequences, approximately 18% seen only once; the top ten take 40% to 45%. The sample comprised blood. These receptors all stem from a man aged 18 to 35 with Graves' ophthalmopathy. Both conserved end residues are part of each CDR3. D genes are given only for firm matches. Some rows have no size entry. The others give once, few or many, or a class for an expanded clone.

j_gene: TRBJ2-1; abundance: NA; d_gene: NA; v_gene: TRBV7-8; CDR3aa: CASSSRRTPSSYNEQFF; CDR3nt: TGTGCCAGCAGCTCAAGGCGCACACCGAGCTCCTACAATGAGCAGTTCTTC
j_gene: TRBJ1-5; abundance: few; d_gene: NA; v_gene: TRBV20-1; CDR3aa: CSASSGQPQHF; CDR3nt: TGCAGTGCTAGTTCGGGTCAGCCCCAGCATTTT
j_gene: TRBJ1-2; abundance: many; d_gene: NA; v_gene: TRBV2; CDR3aa: CASSSYPGYTF; CDR3nt: TGTGCCAGCAGCTCTTACCCTGGCTACACCTTC
j_gene: TRBJ1-1; abundance: many; d_gene: NA; v_gene: TRBV2; CDR3aa: CASTASAFF; CDR3nt: TGTGCCAGCACGGCCTCAGCTTTCTTT
j_gene: TRBJ2-1; abundance: NA; d_gene: TRBD1; v_gene: TRBV6-1; CDR3aa: CTSVATGGFGEQFF; CDR3nt: TGTACCTCCGTTGCGACAGGGGGCTTTGGTGAGCAGTTCTTC
j_gene: TRBJ1-5; abundance: NA; d_gene: NA; v_gene: TRBV2; CDR3aa: CASRAGQNQPQHF; CDR3nt: TGTGCCAGCAGGGCCGGACAGAATCAGCCCCAGCATTTT
j_gene: TRBJ2-7; abundance: many; d_gene: TRBD1; v_gene: TRBV12-3/TRBV12-4; CDR3aa: CASSIAGTGNYEQYF; CDR3nt: TGTGCCAGCAGTATTGCCGGGACAGGGAACTACGAGCAGTACTTC
j_gene: TRBJ1-2; abundance: many; d_gene: NA; v_gene: TRBV28; CDR3aa: CASSTPDGVNYGYTF; CDR3nt: TGTGCCAGCAGTACCCCCGACGGGGTCAACTATGGCTACACCTTC
j_gene: TRBJ1-5; abundance: few; d_gene: NA; v_gene: TRBV6-2/TRBV6-3; CDR3aa: CASSYNRYSNQPQHF; CDR3nt: TGTGCCAGCAGTTACAACAGGTATAGCAATCAGCCCCAGCATTTT
j_gene: TRBJ2-5; abundance: once; d_gene: NA; v_gene: TRBV20-1; CDR3aa: CSAPSGYQETQYF; CDR3nt: TGCAGTGCTCCAAGTGGATACCAAGAGACCCAGTACTTC
j_gene: TRBJ2-1; abundance: many; d_gene: NA; v_gene: TRBV28; CDR3aa: CASSLNTRGLYNEQFF; CDR3nt: TGTGCCAGCAGTTTGAATACTCGAGGCCTCTACAATGAGCAGTTCTTC
j_gene: TRBJ1-1; abundance: many; d_gene: NA; v_gene: TRBV29-1; CDR3aa: CSVEKGTTEAFF; CDR3nt: TGCAGCGTTGAGAAGGGGACCACTGAAGCTTTCTTT
j_gene: TRBJ2-5; abundance: many; d_gene: TRBD2; v_gene: TRBV6-1; CDR3aa: CATALRLAGELETQYF; CDR3nt: TGTGCCACCGCCCTCCGACTAGCGGGGGAGTTAGAGACCCAGTACTTC
j_gene: TRBJ1-5; abundance: NA; d_gene: NA; v_gene: TRBV24-1; CDR3aa: CATGGSHWNQPQHF; CDR3nt: TGTGCCACCGGGGGCAGTCATTGGAATCAGCCCCAGCATTTT
j_gene: TRBJ2-5; abundance: NA; d_gene: NA; v_gene: TRBV6-7; CDR3aa: CASSEQGWFQETQYF; CDR3nt: TGTGCCAGCAGTGAACAGGGTTGGTTCCAAGAGACCCAGTACTTC
j_gene: TRBJ2-5; abundance: few; d_gene: NA; v_gene: TRBV20-1; CDR3aa: CSAAIEETQYF; CDR3nt: TGCAGTGCCGCAATCGAAGAGACCCAGTACTTC
j_gene: TRBJ2-7; abundance: many; d_gene: NA; v_gene: TRBV28; CDR3aa: CASSLFDGSYEQYF; CDR3nt: TGTGCCAGCAGTTTATTTGACGGCTCCTACGAGCAGTACTTC
j_gene: TRBJ2-7; abundance: many; d_gene: NA; v_gene: TRBV6-1; CDR3aa: CASAGTSYEQYF; CDR3nt: TGTGCCAGCGCAGGGACCTCCTACGAGCAGTACTTC
j_gene: TRBJ1-1; abundance: NA; d_gene: NA; v_gene: TRBV27; CDR3aa: CASQGMNTETFF; CDR3nt: TGTGCCAGTCAGGGGATGAACACTGAAACTTTCTTT
j_gene: TRBJ1-1; abundance: many; d_gene: NA; v_gene: TRBV5-1; CDR3aa: CASSLGAVKTEAFF; CDR3nt: TGCGCCAGCAGCTTGGGGGCCGTTAAAACTGAAGCTTTCTTT
j_gene: TRBJ1-2; abundance: few; d_gene: NA; v_gene: TRBV5-4; CDR3aa: CASSLGGENFYGYTF; CDR3nt: TGTGCCAGCAGCTTGGGGGGGGAGAATTTTTATGGCTACACCTTC
j_gene: TRBJ2-5; abundance: NA; d_gene: TRBD2; v_gene: TRBV9; CDR3aa: CASSSGLVRETQYF; CDR3nt: TGTGCCAGCAGCTCGGGACTAGTTCGGGAGACCCAGTACTTC
j_gene: TRBJ2-3; abundance: NA; d_gene: NA; v_gene: TRBV19; CDR3aa: CATLLKGGTDTQYF; CDR3nt: TGTGCCACCTTACTAAAGGGAGGCACAGATACGCAGTATTTT
j_gene: TRBJ2-2; abundance: many; d_gene: TRBD2; v_gene: TRBV3-1; CDR3aa: CASSQLRGVPGELFF; CDR3nt: TGTGCCAGCAGCCAATTGCGGGGGGTCCCCGGGGAGCTGTTTTTT
j_gene: TRBJ1-5; abundance: NA; d_gene: NA; v_gene: TRBV27; CDR3aa: CASGFVSQPQHF; CDR3nt: TGTGCCAGCGGTTTTGTCAGTCAGCCCCAGCATTTT
j_gene: TRBJ1-5; abundance: NA; d_gene: NA; v_gene: TRBV6-1; CDR3aa: CASSAERASNQPQHF; CDR3nt: TGTGCCAGCAGCGCGGAGCGGGCCTCCAATCAGCCCCAGCATTTT
j_gene: TRBJ1-5; abundance: many; d_gene: NA; v_gene: TRBV24-1; CDR3aa: CATSDAADSNQPQHF; CDR3nt: TGTGCCACCAGTGATGCAGCAGATAGCAATCAGCCCCAGCATTTT
j_gene: TRBJ2-1; abundance: many; d_gene: NA; v_gene: TRBV27; CDR3aa: CASSLEGTYNEQFF; CDR3nt: TGTGCCAGCAGTTTGGAGGGGACCTACAATGAGCAGTTCTTC
j_gene: TRBJ1-6; abundance: few; d_gene: NA; v_gene: TRBV28; CDR3aa: CASSPGRSYNSPLHF; CDR3nt: TGTGCCAGCAGTCCTGGACGGTCCTATAATTCACCCCTCCACTTT
j_gene: TRBJ2-3; abundance: NA; d_gene: TRBD2; v_gene: TRBV27; CDR3aa: CATARGGLTDTQYF; CDR3nt: TGTGCCACCGCTCGCGGGGGGCTCACAGATACGCAGTATTTT
j_gene: TRBJ2-7; abundance: many; d_gene: NA; v_gene: TRBV12-3/TRBV12-4; CDR3aa: CASSREDGLYEQYF; CDR3nt: TGTGCCAGCAGCCGAGAGGACGGTCTCTACGAGCAGTACTTC
j_gene: TRBJ1-1; abundance: NA; d_gene: NA; v_gene: TRBV6-9; CDR3aa: CASSYVGGGTEAFF; CDR3nt: TGTGCCAGCAGTTACGTCGGGGGGGGCACTGAAGCTTTCTTT
j_gene: TRBJ2-3; abundance: NA; d_gene: NA; v_gene: TRBV6-1; CDR3aa: CASSSREGVTDTQYF; CDR3nt: TGTGCCAGCAGCAGTCGTGAGGGGGTAACAGATACGCAGTATTTT
j_gene: TRBJ2-1; abundance: many; d_gene: NA; v_gene: TRBV12-3/TRBV12-4; CDR3aa: CASSSHGRGGSEQFF; CDR3nt: TGTGCCAGCAGTTCACACGGGCGTGGGGGGAGTGAGCAGTTCTTC
j_gene: TRBJ1-1; abundance: many; d_gene: NA; v_gene: TRBV28; CDR3aa: CASSRRPEAFF; CDR3nt: TGTGCCAGCAGCAGGAGACCTGAAGCTTTCTTT
j_gene: TRBJ2-1; abundance: many; d_gene: TRBD2; v_gene: TRBV5-1; CDR3aa: CASSLYLAGSYNEQFF; CDR3nt: TGCGCCAGCAGCTTGTACCTAGCGGGCTCCTACAATGAGCAGTTCTTC
j_gene: TRBJ2-7; abundance: NA; d_gene: NA; v_gene: TRBV5-4; CDR3aa: CASSFLGQNYEQYF; CDR3nt: TGTGCCAGCAGCTTTCTCGGACAGAACTACGAGCAGTACTTC
j_gene: TRBJ2-1; abundance: NA; d_gene: NA; v_gene: TRBV20-1; CDR3aa: CSARTNTGTAYNEQFF; CDR3nt: TGCAGTGCCCGAACCAATACCGGGACGGCCTACAATGAGCAGTTCTTC
j_gene: TRBJ2-6; abundance: many; d_gene: NA; v_gene: TRBV2; CDR3aa: CASSAESGANVLTF; CDR3nt: TGTGCCAGCAGCGCCGAGTCTGGGGCCAACGTCCTGACTTTC
j_gene: TRBJ1-1; abundance: many; d_gene: NA; v_gene: TRBV6-1; CDR3aa: CASTRGVHGNTEAFF; CDR3nt: TGTGCCAGCACCCGCGGAGTCCACGGGAACACTGAAGCTTTCTTT
j_gene: TRBJ2-7; abundance: few; d_gene: NA; v_gene: TRBV6-1; CDR3aa: CASSPSGTAEQYF; CDR3nt: TGTGCCAGCAGCCCGTCCGGGACGGCGGAGCAGTACTTC
j_gene: TRBJ2-5; abundance: NA; d_gene: TRBD2; v_gene: TRBV6-1; CDR3aa: CASSSSGRETQYF; CDR3nt: TGTGCCAGCAGCTCCAGCGGGAGGGAGACCCAGTACTTC
j_gene: TRBJ2-5; abundance: NA; d_gene: NA; v_gene: TRBV27; CDR3aa: CASSDPNQETQYF; CDR3nt: TGTGCCAGCAGTGACCCGAACCAAGAGACCCAGTACTTC
j_gene: TRBJ1-2; abundance: few; d_gene: TRBD1; v_gene: TRBV27; CDR3aa: CASSFQGAGNYGYTF; CDR3nt: TGTGCCAGCAGTTTTCAGGGGGCGGGGAATTATGGCTACACCTTC
j_gene: TRBJ1-5; abundance: few; d_gene: TRBD1; v_gene: TRBV20-1; CDR3aa: CSAPYRGGGNQPQHF; CDR3nt: TGCAGTGCCCCCTACAGGGGAGGAGGCAATCAGCCCCAGCATTTT
j_gene: TRBJ2-7; abundance: NA; d_gene: TRBD2; v_gene: TRBV5-1; CDR3aa: CASSVEPSGGAYEQYF; CDR3nt: TGCGCCAGCAGCGTGGAGCCTAGCGGGGGGGCCTACGAGCAGTACTTC
j_gene: TRBJ2-7; abundance: NA; d_gene: NA; v_gene: TRBV20-1; CDR3aa: CSARLYLVSGSYEQYF; CDR3nt: TGCAGTGCTAGATTATACTTAGTCAGCGGTTCATACGAGCAGTACTTC
j_gene: TRBJ2-7; abundance: many; d_gene: TRBD2; v_gene: TRBV11-2; CDR3aa: CASSLGGVAPYEQYF; CDR3nt: TGTGCCAGCAGCCTCGGGGGGGTAGCACCATACGAGCAGTACTTC
j_gene: TRBJ2-2; abundance: NA; d_gene: TRBD1; v_gene: TRBV9; CDR3aa: CASSKDRDRTGELFF; CDR3nt: TGTGCCAGCAGCAAAGACAGGGATCGGACCGGGGAGCTGTTTTTT